One sample yielded the 32 T cell receptor beta chains listed below, sequenced in a study of blood T cell repertoires in COVID-19. Using immunoSEQ multiplex PCR, the repertoire was profiled, and TCRdb retains in-frame clones only, with some absent. In the table there are about 150,000 clones, roughly 80% of which are singletons. Input material: peripheral blood. These receptor sequences come from a woman older than 75 with acute or convalescent COVID-19.

This chain connects TRBV7-8 to TRBJ1-5; D may be TRBD1 (6 bases). Germline lookup yields CDR1 SGHVS and CDR2 FQNEAQ. Trimming cost V 3 bases and J 5 bases, with 17 bases left between them. This CDR3 is 16 amino acids long. The CDR3: CASSFDRSPGYQPQHF. CDR3 nucleotides: TGTGCCAGCAGCTTTGACAGGTCCCCTGGTTATCAGCCCCAGCATTTT.

The CDR3 region is CASSFEQGRGNTEAFF. The CDR3 coding sequence is TGTGCCAGCAGCTTTGAACAGGGGAGAGGAAACACTGAAGCTTTCTTT. V is TRBV11-2 and J is TRBJ1-1; 7 nucleotides agree with TRBD1. This CDR3 has 16 amino acids. After removal of 3 bases from V and 2 bases from J, the junction contained 9 bases not matched to a gene. Germline V CDR1 and CDR2: SGHAT, FQNNGV.

The rearrangement links TRBV2 to TRBJ1-5; TRBD1 might be the D (5 bases). The CDR3 sequence is 16 residues long. Germline CDR1 reads SNHLY; CDR2 reads FYNNEI. V gave up 2 bases and J gave up 2 bases, with 13 bases separating them. CDR3 DNA sequence: TGTGCCAGCAGTGAACTGGGGACTCTGGGCAATCAGCCCCAGCATTTT. As protein: CASSELGTLGNQPQHF.

The chain links TRBV30 to TRBJ1-2; 8 nucleotides match TRBD1. CDR1 and CDR2 (germline): GTSNPN, SVGIG (reference sequence). The ends lost 0 bases at V and 6 bases at J; junction bases unmatched: 3. This CDR3 is 13 amino acids long. The CDR3 region is CAWSVQGADGYTF. The CDR3 coding sequence is TGTGCCTGGAGTGTGCAGGGGGCTGATGGCTACACCTTC.

V is TRBV5-6 and J is TRBJ2-7; TRBD2 matches at 12 bases. This CDR3 has 16 residues. Germline trimming cut 4 bases from V and 3 bases from J; bases unmatched to any gene: 8. Germline V gene lookup returns CDR1 SGHDT and CDR2 YYEEEE. The CDR3 nucleotides read TGTGCCAGCAGCCGGAGGTGGGGACTAGCGGGCTACGAGCAGTACTTC. Its translation: CASSRRWGLAGYEQYF.

The chain uses TRBV18 and TRBJ1-5, with TRBD1 identical over 7 bases. Trimming took 0 bases from V and 5 from J; bases not matched to a gene: 10. In germline, CDR1 is KGHSH, CDR2 LQKENI. The CDR3 has 17 residues. CDR3 in DNA: TGTGCCAGCTCACCACCCCCGCTCCGGGACAGCTATCAGCCCCAGCATTTT. It translates to CASSPPPLRDSYQPQHF.

V and J are TRBV11-2 and TRBJ1-1; D remains unclear. Looked up from germline, CDR1 is SGHAT and CDR2 is FQNNGV. The V gene lost 5 bases and the J gene lost 2 bases, with 12 bases spanning the gap. CDR3 size: 14 residues. In nucleotides, the CDR3 is TGTGCCAGCAGCAAACGACAAGGAAACACTGAAGCTTTCTTT. Its protein product is CASSKRQGNTEAFF. Combining the CDR3 with reference TRBV11-2 and TRBJ1-1 gives the whole variable domain EAGVAQSPRYKIIEKRQSVAFWCNPISGHATLYWYQQILGQGPKLLIQFQNNGVVDDSQLPKDRFSAERLKGVDSTLKIQPAKLEDSAVYLCASSKRQGNTEAFFGQGTRLTVV.

The chain carries TRBV30 and TRBJ1-4, with a possible D match to TRBD1 (6 bases). CDR1 and CDR2 from the germline V gene are GTSNPN and SVGIG (reference sequence). With 2 bases removed from V and 10 bases from J, the gap between germline ends came to 20 bases. This CDR3 is built from 15 residues. Written as DNA, the CDR3 is TGTGCCTGGAGTAAGTTCGGATCAGGGGAGATAAAACTGTTTTTT. Translation gives CAWSKFGSGEIKLFF. Full variable domain (missing parts from reference TRBV30 and TRBJ1-4): SQTIHQWPATLVQPVGSPLSLECTVEGTSNPNLYWYRQAAGRGLQLLFYSVGIGQISSEVPQNLSASRPQDRQFILSSKKLLLSDSGFYLCAWSKFGSGEIKLFFGSGTQLSVL.

CDR3 nucleotides: TGTGCCAGCAGCTCTGGGGAGGGCTATGGCTACACCTTC. Translation: CASSSGEGYGYTF. V gene TRBV7-9 combines with J gene TRBJ1-2; D is unclear. The CDR3 runs to 13 residues. The V end lost 4 bases, the J end lost 4 bases, and 10 bases lay between the germline ends. Germline CDR1 and CDR2: SEHNR and FQNEAQ (reference sequence). The full variable domain, with the rest looked up from reference TRBV7-9 and TRBJ1-2, is DTGVSQNPRHKITKRGQNVTFRCDPISEHNRLYWYRQTLGQGPEFLTYFQNEAQLEKSRLLSDRFSAERPKGSFSTLEIQRTEQGDSAMYLCASSSGEGYGYTFGSGTRLTVV.

A single count supports this clone. V and J are TRBV13 and TRBJ2-7; 9 bases are a match to TRBD1. CDR3 length: 16 residues. The junction had 3 bases not matched to a gene; V was cut back by 0 bases and J by 0 bases. Looked up from germline, CDR1 is PRHDT and CDR2 is FYEKMQ (reference sequence). This chain's CDR3 is CASSLGGGQGSYEQYF. DNA of the CDR3: TGTGCCAGCAGCTTAGGTGGGGGACAGGGCTCCTACGAGCAGTACTTC.

J is TRBJ2-2 and V is TRBV18; 7 bases align to TRBD2. Germline CDR1 reads KGHSH; CDR2 reads LQKENI. After removal of 1 base from V and 2 bases from J, the junction contained 4 bases not matched to a gene. This CDR3 has 16 residues. CDR3 sequence reads: CASSPREGRNTGELFF. CDR3 nucleotides: TGTGCCAGCTCACCACGGGAGGGAAGAAACACCGGGGAGCTGTTTTTT.

This clone showed up just once. The V gene is TRBV3-1 (or the pseudogene TRBV3-2), the J gene TRBJ1-2; 10 bases map to TRBD1. Trimming removed 5 bases from V and 4 bases from J; junction bases left unmatched: 13. CDR1 is LGHDT and CDR2 is YNNKEL in the germline V gene (reference sequence). The CDR3 contains 17 residues. The CDR3 DNA is TGTGCCAGCAGCTCCCGGGACAGGGGTTTACTGGGCTATGGCTACACCTTC. It codes for CASSSRDRGLLGYGYTF.

The chain combines TRBV19 with TRBJ1-4; D not certain. Trimming removed 3 bases from V and 0 bases from J, with 11 bases in between. The CDR3 loop spans 16 amino acids. Germline-derived CDR1 and CDR2 are LNHDA and SQIVND (reference sequence). CDR3 bases: TGTGCCAGTAGTATGGGAGCATTTGCAACTAATGAAAAACTGTTTTTT. Protein: CASSMGAFATNEKLFF.

J is TRBJ1-1 and V is TRBV7-9; D is unclear. V lost 5 bases and J 1 base, leaving 14 bases between the germline ends. CDR1 SEHNR and CDR2 FQNEAQ come from the germline V gene (reference sequence). This CDR3 comprises 15 residues. For the CDR3, the DNA is TGTGCCAGCAGCCCACCCGGGTTTGGGAACACTGAAGCTTTCTTT. It encodes CASSPPGFGNTEAFF.

J is TRBJ1-5 and V is TRBV3-1 (or the pseudogene TRBV3-2), with 7 bases that match TRBD1. In germline, CDR1 is LGHDT, CDR2 YNNKEL (reference sequence). This CDR3 is 15 amino acids long. V shed 3 bases and J 3 bases; nucleotides not matched to a gene: 5. The DNA of the CDR3 is TGTGCCAGCAGCCAGAGGGACAGTTACAATCAGCCCCAGCATTTT. Translating it yields CASSQRDSYNQPQHF.

The chain combines TRBV19 with TRBJ2-5; D possibly corresponds to TRBD1 (6 bases). V shed 6 bases and J shed 5 bases, with 22 bases lying between them. Germline-derived CDR1 and CDR2 are LNHDA and SQIVND (reference sequence). This CDR3 contains 16 residues. The CDR3 nucleotides read TGTGCCAGTAGCCCTTTCGGTACAGGGACGGTCGAGACCCAGTACTTC. The encoded protein is CASSPFGTGTVETQYF.

CDR3 in amino acids: CASSQSIAGADTIYF. CDR3 nucleotides: TGTGCCAGCAGCCAAAGTATAGCTGGGGCTGACACCATATATTTT. The chain couples TRBV3-1 (or the pseudogene TRBV3-2) to TRBJ1-3; possibly TRBD1 for D (5 bases). The CDR3 covers 15 residues. V dropped 2 bases and J dropped 8 bases, with 16 bases sitting between them. Germline CDR1 is LGHDT and CDR2 is YNNKEL (reference sequence).

J is TRBJ2-7 and V is TRBV10-1, with 11 bases fitting TRBD2. The CDR3 extends over 14 amino acids. Germline V lookup: CDR1 WNHNN, CDR2 SYGVQD (reference sequence). The ends lost 6 bases at V and 4 bases at J; junction bases unmatched: 5. The DNA for the CDR3 is TGCGCCAGCAGCCCTACTAGCGGGAGATACGAGCAGTACTTC. This encodes CASSPTSGRYEQYF.

The CDR3 sequence is CASSRGLQGETQYF. The CDR3 DNA is TGTGCCAGCTCACGTGGGTTACAGGGGGAGACCCAGTACTTC. V gene TRBV18 combines with J gene TRBJ2-5; 7 bases are shared with TRBD1. Trimming cost V 4 bases and J 5 bases; bases outside gene matches: 7. This CDR3 contains 14 residues. Germline values: CDR1 KGHSH, CDR2 LQKENI.

The chain carries TRBV2 and TRBJ2-3; the D gene is possibly TRBD2 (6 bases). This CDR3 comprises 15 residues. Germline V gene lookup returns CDR1 SNHLY and CDR2 FYNNEI. Trimming shortened V by 10 bases and J by 3 bases, and 20 bases separated the two germline ends. CDR3 protein: CANSGGRTGTDTQYF. For the CDR3, the DNA is TGTGCCAATAGTGGAGGGAGGACGGGGACAGATACGCAGTATTTT.

The chain links TRBV5-5 to TRBJ1-6; tentative D call: TRBD1 (6 bases). Germline V gene sequence: CDR1 SGHKS, CDR2 YYEKEE (reference sequence). There are 14 residues in the CDR3. V was clipped by 4 bases and J by 7 bases, with 12 bases between them. This chain's CDR3 is CASSPGHTNSPLHF. DNA of the CDR3: TGTGCCAGCAGCCCGGGACACACAAATTCACCCCTCCACTTT.

The rearrangement joins TRBV7-8 to TRBJ1-1; D possibly corresponds to TRBD1 (5 bases). V was cut by 4 bases and J by 2 bases, with 14 bases left in between. The CDR3 sequence is 15 residues long. The germline gives CDR1 SGHVS, CDR2 FQNEAQ. CDR3 loop: CASSSQGTVNTEAFF. The CDR3, as DNA: TGTGCCAGCAGCTCCCAGGGAACAGTAAACACTGAAGCTTTCTTT.

The chain is built from TRBV7-2 and TRBJ1-3, with unresolved D. Germline V gene lookup returns CDR1 SGHTA and CDR2 FQGNSA. The CDR3 loop spans 13 amino acids. Trimming shortened V by 4 bases and J by 0 bases, and 4 bases separated the two germline ends. The CDR3 loop reads CASSSNSGNTIYF. CDR3 bases: TGTGCCAGCAGCTCTAACTCTGGAAACACCATATATTTT. Full variable domain (remainder filled in from reference TRBV7-2 and TRBJ1-3): GAGVSQSPSNKVTEKGKDVELRCDPISGHTALYWYRQSLGQGLEFLIYFQGNSAPDKSGLPSDRFSAERTGGSVSTLTIQRTQQEDSAVYLCASSSNSGNTIYFGEGSWLTVV.

In nucleotides, the CDR3 is TGTGCCAGCAGCCAACCGGGACTAGCTTTCTACGAGCAGTACTTC. This sequence encodes CASSQPGLAFYEQYF. The V and J genes are TRBV3-1 (or the pseudogene TRBV3-2) and TRBJ2-7, with 9 bases identical to TRBD2. CDR1 and CDR2 (germline): LGHDT, YNNKEL (reference sequence). Trimming at V came to 2 bases and at J to 3 bases, leaving 5 bases not matched to a gene. The length of the CDR3 is 15 residues.

DNA for the CDR3: TGTGCCAGCAGTCGCTACAGTGACAGGCGTAACTATGGCTACACCTTC. Its protein is CASSRYSDRRNYGYTF. The chain employs TRBV11-2 and TRBJ1-2, with D tentatively TRBD1 (6 bases). The CDR3 runs 16 residues. CDR1 and CDR2 from the germline V gene are SGHAT and FQNNGV. The V gene lost 6 bases and the J gene lost 1 base, with 18 bases spanning the gap.

This chain links TRBV6-5 with TRBJ2-2; D unclear. CDR1 is MNHEY and CDR2 is SVGAGI in the germline V gene. This CDR3 has 12 residues. With 5 bases removed from V and 5 bases from J, the gap between germline ends came to 6 bases. CDR3 residues: CASSRVTGELFF. The CDR3 nucleotides are TGTGCCAGCAGTCGAGTAACCGGGGAGCTGTTTTTT.

This clone has a handful of counts. The CDR3 sequence: CASSFIYGYTF. The CDR3 coding sequence is TGTGCCAGCAGCTTCATCTATGGCTACACCTTC. The chain combines TRBV5-6 with TRBJ1-2; D gene uncertain. CDR3 length: 11 residues. Looked up from germline, CDR1 is SGHDT and CDR2 is YYEEEE. Trimming cost V 2 bases and J 4 bases, with 3 bases left between them.

Worth noting for this clone: Other DNA sequences in the same sample also yield this CDR3. CDR3 bases: TGTGCCAGCAACCCCGGGACAGGAGCACCCCTCCACTTT. This encodes CASNPGTGAPLHF. The chain combines TRBV28 with TRBJ1-6; 8 nucleotides agree with TRBD1. The ends lost 7 bases at V and 11 bases at J; junction bases unmatched: 7. This CDR3 region has 13 residues. The germline V gene encodes CDR1 MDHEN and CDR2 SYDVKM.

The CDR3 DNA reads as TGTGCCAGCAGCCCGACAGGACAGAGATCGAACACTGAAGCTTTCTTT. Protein sequence: CASSPTGQRSNTEAFF. The chain has TRBV5-4 and TRBJ1-1; perhaps TRBD1 as D (6 bases). The CDR3 totals 16 residues. Looked up from germline, CDR1 is SGHNT and CDR2 is YYREEE (reference sequence). V was pared by 4 bases and J by 1 base, with 17 bases between.

The chain links TRBV7-8 to TRBJ1-4, with a tentative D call TRBD1 (6 bases). Trimming left V 3 bases short and J 6 bases short, with 8 bases between. Germline loops: CDR1 SGHVS, CDR2 FQNEAQ. This CDR3 is 13 amino acids long. This CDR3 reads CASSFAGDEKLFF. The CDR3 DNA is TGTGCCAGCAGCTTTGCAGGGGATGAAAAACTGTTTTTT. Drawing the rest from reference TRBV7-8 and TRBJ1-4, the complete variable domain is GAGVSQSPRYKVAKRGQDVALRCDPISGHVSLFWYQQALGQGPEFLTYFQNEAQLDKSGLPSDRFFAERPEGSVSTLKIQRTQQEDSAVYLCASSFAGDEKLFFGSGTQLSVL.

This chain links TRBV3-1 (or the pseudogene TRBV3-2) with TRBJ2-6; D gene unclear. V shed 5 bases and J shed 0 bases, with 14 bases lying between them. The CDR3 contains 17 residues. CDR1 is LGHDT and CDR2 is YNNKEL in the germline V gene (reference sequence). CDR3 residues: CASSANSYVSGANVLTF. DNA for the CDR3: TGTGCCAGCAGCGCCAATAGTTATGTCTCTGGGGCCAACGTCCTGACTTTC.

The chain uses TRBV28 and TRBJ2-7; 9 bases match TRBD1. J was trimmed by 2 bases and V by 3 bases; bases with no gene match: 5. There are 15 residues in the CDR3. Germline V lookup: CDR1 MDHEN, CDR2 SYDVKM. CDR3 sequence: CASSLGTGITYEQYF. In DNA form, the CDR3 reads TGTGCCAGCAGTTTGGGGACAGGGATCACCTACGAGCAGTACTTC.